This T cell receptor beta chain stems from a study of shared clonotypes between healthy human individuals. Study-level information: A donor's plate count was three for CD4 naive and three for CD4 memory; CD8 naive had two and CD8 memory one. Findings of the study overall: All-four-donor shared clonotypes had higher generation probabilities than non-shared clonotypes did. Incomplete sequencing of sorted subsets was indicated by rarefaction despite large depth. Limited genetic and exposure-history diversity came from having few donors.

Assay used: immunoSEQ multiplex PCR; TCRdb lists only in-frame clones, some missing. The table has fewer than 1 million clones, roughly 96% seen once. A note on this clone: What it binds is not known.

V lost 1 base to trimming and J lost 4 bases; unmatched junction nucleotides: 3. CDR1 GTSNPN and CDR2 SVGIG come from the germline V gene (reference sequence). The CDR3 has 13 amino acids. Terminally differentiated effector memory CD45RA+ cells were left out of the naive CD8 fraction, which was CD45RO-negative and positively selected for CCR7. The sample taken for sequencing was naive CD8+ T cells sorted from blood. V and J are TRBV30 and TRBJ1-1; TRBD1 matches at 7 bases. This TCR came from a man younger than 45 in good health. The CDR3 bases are TGTGCCTGGAGTGAGGGACAGCTCACTGAAGCTTTCTTT. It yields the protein CAWSEGQLTEAFF.